A single sample gave rise to the 21 T cell receptor beta chains below, sequenced in a study of cytomegalovirus exposure and HLA in healthy donors. Amplification used 60 Vbeta primers and 13 Jbeta primers. Assay used: immunoSEQ multiplex PCR; TCRdb lists only in-frame clones, some missing. This table holds about 120,000 clones, 50% to 80% found once. Material for sequencing was PBMCs. The source of these receptors is a woman aged 40 to 50 in good health and CMV-seropositive.

J is TRBJ2-5 and V is TRBV5-1; no clear D gene. The CDR3 spans 15 residues. The V and J ends lost 4 bases and 1 base respectively, with 14 bases between them. Looked up from germline, CDR1 is SGHRS and CDR2 is YFSETQ. Written as DNA, the CDR3 is TGCGCCAGCAGCCCGGCGGCTCGGAGCCAAGAGACCCAGTACTTC. This sequence encodes CASSPAARSQETQYF.

The chain uses TRBV5-1 and TRBJ2-3, with 8 bases fitting TRBD1. With 7 bases clipped from V and 2 bases from J, the junction kept 9 bases outside the gene matches. Germline V gene data show CDR1 as SGHRS and CDR2 as YFSETQ. CDR3 length: 15 amino acids. CDR3 coding DNA: TGCGCCAGCGGCCGGGGACAGGTCGACACAGATACGCAGTATTTT. Its translation is CASGRGQVDTDTQYF.

J is TRBJ2-7 and V is TRBV14; 8 nucleotides align to TRBD2. Per germline, CDR1 SGHDN and CDR2 FVKESK. Trimming removed 4 bases from V and 0 bases from J; junction bases left unmatched: 8. CDR3 length: 16 residues. The CDR3 coding sequence is TGTGCCAGCAGCCCTATATTCGGGGGGGGCTCCTACGAGCAGTACTTC. Its translation is CASSPIFGGGSYEQYF.

The V and J genes are TRBV21-1 and TRBJ2-3; no DNA check was done on the table's D call, TRBD2. TRBV21-1 is a known pseudogene. The CDR3 runs 15 residues. The CDR3 region is CASTRTSGSTDTQYF. The CDR3 DNA sequence: TGTGCCAGCACCCGGACTAGCGGTAGCACAGATACGCAGTATTTT.

The chain combines TRBV7-2 with TRBJ2-1; perhaps TRBD2 as D (6 bases). The ends were cut back, 7 bases at V and 6 bases at J, with 28 bases in the middle. CDR1 and CDR2 from the germline V gene are SGHTA and FQGNSA. This CDR3 region has 18 residues. This CDR3 is CASTGRDSLPGSSNEQFF. CDR3 sequence (DNA): TGTGCCAGCACAGGCCGGGACTCCCTACCGGGGAGCTCCAATGAGCAGTTCTTC.

The chain couples TRBV7-9 to TRBJ1-5, with TRBD1 as a possible D gene (6 bases). Germline lookup yields CDR1 SEHNR and CDR2 FQNEAQ (reference sequence). Trimming removed 1 base at V and 7 bases at J, with 14 bases between. This CDR3 has 15 amino acids. The CDR3 sequence is CASSLGGGGTQPQHF. The CDR3 DNA follows: TGTGCCAGCAGCTTAGGGGGGGGCGGGACACAGCCCCAGCATTTT. The entire variable domain, with the rest obtained from reference TRBV7-9 and TRBJ1-5, is as follows: DTGVSQNPRHKITKRGQNVTFRCDPISEHNRLYWYRQTLGQGPEFLTYFQNEAQLEKSRLLSDRFSAERPKGSFSTLEIQRTEQGDSAMYLCASSLGGGGTQPQHFGDGTRLSIL.

The rearrangement uses TRBV6-1 and TRBJ1-5; possible D gene TRBD1, 5 bases. Deletions cut 7 bases from V and 2 bases from J, with 15 bases between. This CDR3 comprises 15 residues. Germline V gives CDR1 MNHNS, CDR2 SASEGT. The CDR3 protein is CASTFQGGRNQPQHF. CDR3 bases: TGTGCCAGCACGTTCCAGGGAGGACGCAATCAGCCCCAGCATTTT.

The chain uses TRBV5-1 and TRBJ2-7; D is possibly TRBD2 (5 bases). The CDR3 is 15 residues long. V was clipped by 4 bases and J by 5 bases, with 19 bases between them. Germline CDR1 reads SGHRS; CDR2 reads YFSETQ. DNA of the CDR3: TGCGCCAGCAGCCTCCCTAGCTCCGAGCGTGACGAGCAGTACTTC. This gives the protein CASSLPSSERDEQYF. The entire variable domain, with the rest obtained from reference TRBV5-1 and TRBJ2-7, is as follows: KAGVTQTPRYLIKTRGQQVTLSCSPISGHRSVSWYQQTPGQGLQFLFEYFSETQRNKGNFPGRFSGRQFSNSRSEMNVSTLELGDSALYLCASSLPSSERDEQYFGPGTRLTVT.

This clone was picked up a small number of times. The J gene is TRBJ2-7, the V gene TRBV27; 8 nucleotides match TRBD2. Germline V lookup: CDR1 MNHEY, CDR2 SMNVEV (reference sequence). The CDR3 consists of 16 residues. The V segment lost 8 bases and the J segment 1 base; nucleotides outside the gene matches: 13. This CDR3 is CASATNGLAGSYEQYF. In nucleotides, the CDR3 is TGTGCCAGCGCCACAAATGGCCTAGCGGGTTCCTACGAGCAGTACTTC.

This clone was counted only a few times. J is TRBJ2-3 and V is TRBV7-9, with 7 bases that match TRBD2. Germline CDR1 reads SEHNR; CDR2 reads FQNEAQ (reference sequence). The junction had 5 bases not matched to a gene; V was cut back by 10 bases and J by 1 base. The CDR3 consists of 13 residues. The CDR3 DNA reads as TGTGCCACCTACGCGGGGGGCACAGATACGCAGTATTTT. Amino acid sequence: CATYAGGTDTQYF.

The V gene is TRBV6-5, the J gene TRBJ1-5; D is uncertain. Trimming pared 0 bases from V and 5 bases from J, leaving 11 bases between. The CDR3 totals 15 residues. The germline gives CDR1 MNHEY, CDR2 SVGAGI. The CDR3 DNA sequence: TGTGCCAGCAGTTACTCTCACAACCCTGATCAGCCCCAGCATTTT. This gives the protein CASSYSHNPDQPQHF.

The chain uses TRBV30 and TRBJ2-1; 13 positions match TRBD2. The germline CDR1 and CDR2 sequences are GTSNPN and SVGIG (reference sequence). The CDR3 totals 16 residues. The V gene end was trimmed by 3 bases and the J gene end by 2 bases; junction bases not matched to a gene: 4. CDR3 sequence reads: CAWSGLAGVPYNEQFF. In DNA form, the CDR3 reads TGTGCCTGGAGCGGACTAGCGGGGGTTCCCTACAATGAGCAGTTCTTC.

The chain employs TRBV2 and TRBJ1-5, with no clear D. The germline V and J ends were trimmed by 2 bases and 0 bases, with 20 bases remaining between them. The CDR3 sequence is 19 residues long. Germline assignment: CDR1 SNHLY and CDR2 FYNNEI. In nucleotides, the CDR3 is TGTGCCAGCAGTGAATTTTTAGGAATTGGAGGGTATAGCAATCAGCCCCAGCATTTT. It encodes CASSEFLGIGGYSNQPQHF.

The chain uses TRBV28 and TRBJ1-1; D gene unclear. The CDR3 is 12 amino acids. Germline V gives CDR1 MDHEN, CDR2 SYDVKM. The V gene lost 3 bases and the J gene lost 11 bases, with 13 bases spanning the gap. The CDR3 DNA sequence: TGTGCCAGCAGTTTGACCCTCGGCGGGGCTTTCTTT. Its translation is CASSLTLGGAFF.

This clone came up once. The chain carries TRBV5-8 and TRBJ2-7; 8 positions match TRBD1. Germline CDR1 is SGHTS and CDR2 is YDEGEE. V lost 4 bases to trimming and J lost 3 bases; unmatched junction nucleotides: 12. The CDR3 runs 16 residues. This CDR3 is CASSGGTGSRSYEQYF. The CDR3 nucleotides read TGTGCCAGCAGCGGCGGGACAGGCAGCCGGAGCTACGAGCAGTACTTC.

This clone was observed a few times. This chain joins TRBV5-1 and TRBJ2-7; 8 bases are shared with TRBD1. V was pared by 2 bases and J by 3 bases, with 10 bases of the junction left unmatched. The CDR3 totals 16 residues. The germline CDR1 and CDR2 sequences are SGHRS and YFSETQ. DNA of the CDR3: TGCGCCAGCAGCTTCCTCGACAGGGGCGCCGTCTACGAGCAGTACTTC. Its translation: CASSFLDRGAVYEQYF.

This chain connects TRBV5-6 to TRBJ2-7; 7 bases align to TRBD2. Germline V gives CDR1 SGHDT, CDR2 YYEEEE. With V trimmed by 2 bases and J by 6 bases, 11 bases remained unmatched. CDR3 length: 15 residues. CDR3 DNA: TGTGCCAGCAGCTTCGGCGGGAGAGGGGACGGCGAGCAGTACTTC. Protein sequence: CASSFGGRGDGEQYF.

The rearrangement uses TRBV30 and TRBJ1-5; a weak D match, TRBD1 (5 bases). The CDR3 has 14 residues. CDR1 and CDR2 from the germline V gene are GTSNPN and SVGIG (reference sequence). Trimming took off 3 bases at V and 4 bases at J, with 13 bases between the two ends. The CDR3 reads CAWSAGGGNQPQHF. DNA for the CDR3: TGTGCCTGGAGCGCTGGGGGGGGGAATCAGCCCCAGCATTTT. Full variable domain (missing parts from reference TRBV30 and TRBJ1-5): SQTIHQWPATLVQPVGSPLSLECTVEGTSNPNLYWYRQAAGRGLQLLFYSVGIGQISSEVPQNLSASRPQDRQFILSSKKLLLSDSGFYLCAWSAGGGNQPQHFGDGTRLSIL.

V gene TRBV10-3 combines with J gene TRBJ2-5; no clear D gene. Trimming took off 3 bases at V and 2 bases at J, with 4 bases between the two ends. Germline loops: CDR1 ENHRY, CDR2 SYGVKD. The CDR3 is 12 residues long. The CDR3 is CAISEQQETQYF. CDR3 sequence (DNA): TGTGCCATCAGTGAACAGCAAGAGACCCAGTACTTC.

This chain uses TRBV2 with TRBJ2-7; 7 bases map to TRBD1. This CDR3 spans 13 amino acids. The V gene end was trimmed by 10 bases and the J gene end by 2 bases; junction bases not matched to a gene: 8. Germline CDR1 SNHLY, CDR2 FYNNEI. CDR3 region: CATTGTETYEQYF. CDR3 nucleotides: TGTGCCACCACCGGGACAGAGACCTACGAGCAGTACTTC. Full variable domain (remainder filled in from reference TRBV2 and TRBJ2-7): EPEVTQTPSHQVTQMGQEVILRCVPISNHLYFYWYRQILGQKVEFLVSFYNNEISEKSEIFDDQFSVERPDGSNFTLKIRSTKLEDSAMYFCATTGTETYEQYFGPGTRLTVT.

The J gene is TRBJ2-6, the V gene TRBV6-5; D not certain. In germline, CDR1 is MNHEY, CDR2 SVGAGI. The CDR3 totals 15 residues. V was shortened by 5 bases and J by 2 bases, with 10 bases between the two germline ends. The CDR3 protein is CASSTTVTGANVLTF. DNA of the CDR3: TGTGCCAGCAGTACAACAGTTACTGGGGCCAACGTCCTGACTTTC.